These 20 T cell receptor beta chains came from one sample sequenced in a study of regulatory T cells in long-lasting Graves disease. Construction of the TCR beta libraries employed iRepertoire HTBI primers in conjunction with Arm-PCR of CDR3 regions. One entry per CDR3 protein, called by TCRdb with MiXCR from the multiplex PCR reads. The data contain 400,000 to 550,000 distinct CDR3 sequences, about 15% of them singletons. Time point meaning: newly diagnosed GD, antithyroid drugs for less than 3 months. From RNA extracted from PBMCs, the TCR library was made. These data also featured in a second study, about T cells in Graves' hyperthyroidism and ophthalmopathy.

The source was peripheral blood mononuclear cells (PBMCs), collected at new diagnosis, from a patient treated with antithyroid drugs. All receptors derive from a woman aged 30 to 39 with Graves disease.

There are a few counts of this clonotype. The V gene is TRBV12-3 or TRBV12-4, the J gene TRBJ1-1, with D uncertain. Between the trimmed V and J ends, which lost 3 bases and 10 bases, there was a span of 12 bases. The CDR3 loop spans 12 amino acids. CDR3 coding DNA: TGTGCCAGCAGTTTGCCTAAGTATGCAGCTTTCTTT. This encodes CASSLPKYAAFF.

This clonotype was seen ten or more times. The CDR3 spells CAWRGLGGEQFF. In nucleotides, the CDR3 is TGTGCCTGGAGGGGACTAGGGGGTGAGCAGTTCTTC. V and J are TRBV30 and TRBJ2-1; 8 positions match TRBD2. V shed 3 bases and J 9 bases; nucleotides not matched to a gene: 4. The CDR3 spans 12 residues. From germline, CDR1 is GTSNPN and CDR2 SVGIG (reference sequence).

This clonotype is a singleton in its sample. This may come from a read error, since a much larger clone is one base off. The rearrangement uses TRBV20-1 and TRBJ2-2; the D gene could be TRBD1 or TRBD2 (5 bases each). Germline CDR1 and CDR2: DFQATT and SNEGSKA (reference sequence). The CDR3 extends over 14 amino acids. DNA of the CDR3: TGCAGTGCTAGACAGGGTGGGAACACCGGGGAGATGTTTTTT. This gives the protein CSARQGGNTGEMFF.

At least ten counts were recorded for this clonotype. CDR3 loop: CASSVSLLPQHF. CDR3 nucleotides: TGTGCCAGCAGTGTCAGTCTGTTACCCCAGCATTTT. This sequence joins TRBV12-3 or TRBV12-4 and TRBJ1-5; D call uncertain. Trimming shortened V by 5 bases and J by 10 bases, and 12 bases separated the two germline ends. This CDR3 spans 12 amino acids.

This clonotype was detected many times. V gene TRBV7-3 combines with J gene TRBJ2-1; 10 bases agree with TRBD2. From germline, CDR1 is SGHTA and CDR2 FQGTGA. Trimming took 2 bases from V and 4 from J; bases not matched to a gene: 2. This CDR3 spans 15 amino acids. CDR3 nucleotide sequence: TGTGCCAGCAGCTTAGGACTAGCGGTATACAATGAGCAGTTCTTC. Translated, it gives CASSLGLAVYNEQFF.

This clonotype was counted at least ten times. The chain carries TRBV20-1 and TRBJ2-5; D remains ambiguous. Trimming removed 3 bases from V and 1 base from J, with 3 bases in between. Germline CDR1 DFQATT, CDR2 SNEGSKA (reference sequence). The CDR3 has 11 amino acids. CDR3 DNA sequence: TGCAGTGCTAGTCCCCAAGAGACCCAGTACTTC. Translated, it gives CSASPQETQYF.

This clonotype was seen a handful of times. The chain joins TRBV20-1 to TRBJ1-4; 8 nucleotides match TRBD1. The J segment lost 5 bases and the V segment lost 3 bases, leaving 5 bases of the junction unmatched. The length of the CDR3 is 14 residues. Germline values: CDR1 DFQATT, CDR2 SNEGSKA (reference sequence). The CDR3 DNA reads TGCAGTGCTAGTTTAGGACAGGGAAATGAAAAACTGTTTTTT. This gives the protein CSASLGQGNEKLFF.

The chain combines TRBV2 with TRBJ2-7; a weak D match, TRBD1 (5 bases). This CDR3 region has 14 residues. From germline, CDR1 is SNHLY and CDR2 FYNNEI. V was shortened by 2 bases and J by 4 bases, with 12 bases between the two germline ends. The CDR3 DNA follows: TGTGCCAGCAGTGAACCTAAGGGGTTGTACGAGCAGTACTTC. Its translation is CASSEPKGLYEQYF.

In its sample, this clonotype was seen a few times. CDR3 sequence reads: CASSLDMTNYGYTF. Here the CDR3 DNA reads TGTGCCAGCAGCTTAGATATGACGAACTATGGCTACACCTTC. The chain is built from TRBV11-3 and TRBJ1-2; unclear D gene. V lost 0 bases and J 2 bases, leaving 7 bases between the germline ends. Germline loops: CDR1 SGHNT, CDR2 YENEEA. CDR3 length equals 14 residues.

The chain has TRBV29-1 and TRBJ2-7; TRBD2 agrees at 13 bases. CDR1 and CDR2 from the germline V gene are SQVTM and ANQGSEA. Trimming removed 4 bases from V and 4 bases from J; junction bases left unmatched: 1. This CDR3 is built from 13 residues. This CDR3 is CSVAGLAGYEQYF. CDR3 bases: TGCAGCGTTGCGGGACTAGCGGGATACGAGCAGTACTTC.

This clonotype occurred many times. This rearrangement joins TRBV3-1 to TRBJ2-5; 7 bases align to TRBD1. CDR3 size: 16 residues. CDR1 is LGHDT and CDR2 is YNNKEL in the germline V gene (reference sequence). V lost 0 bases to trimming and J lost 4 bases; unmatched junction nucleotides: 8. The CDR3 protein is CASSQEGNRGSETQYF. The CDR3 region has the DNA TGTGCCAGCAGCCAAGAGGGAAACAGGGGTTCAGAGACCCAGTACTTC.

This clonotype was detected once. This may come from a read error, since a much larger clone is one base off. This chain joins TRBV29-1 and TRBJ1-1, with 8 bases that match TRBD1. Losses at the gene ends were 8 bases for V and 0 bases for J; bases not matched to a gene: 14. The CDR3 sequence is 16 residues long. Germline CDR1 and CDR2: SQVTM and ANQGSEA. The CDR3 nucleotides read TGCAGCTATAATCCTGGGGCAGGGGGCGTGAACACTGAAGCTTTCTTT. It encodes CSYNPGAGGVNTEAFF.

This clonotype occurred many times. The chain combines TRBV29-1 with TRBJ2-1; 7 bases line up with TRBD2. V was clipped by 3 bases and J by 8 bases; unmatched bases: 10. Germline CDR1 SQVTM, CDR2 ANQGSEA. The CDR3 is made up of 14 amino acids. The CDR3, as DNA: TGCAGCGTTGACCGCGGGAGTTCTGTGGATGAGCAGTTCTTC. Its protein product is CSVDRGSSVDEQFF.

This clonotype occurred many times. The CDR3 reads CASSQKSGGSTQYF. In DNA form, the CDR3 reads TGTGCCAGCAGCCAAAAGAGCGGGGGATCTACCCAGTACTTC. The V gene is TRBV3-1, the J gene TRBJ2-5; 8 positions match TRBD2. The germline V gene has CDR1 LGHDT and CDR2 YNNKEL (reference sequence). The V and J ends lost 2 bases and 8 bases, in that order; junction bases with no gene match: 7. The CDR3 is 14 amino acids.

Concerning this clonotype: This may come from a read error, since a much larger clone is one base off. The V call is TRBV12-3 or TRBV12-4, the J call TRBJ1-2; weak D call: TRBD1 (5 bases). There are 14 residues in the CDR3. V shed 5 bases and J shed 4 bases, with 14 bases lying between them. This CDR3 is CASSPMPTGYGYTF. The CDR3 DNA is TGTGCCAGCAGTCCTATGCCTACAGGCTATGGCTACACCTTC.

At least ten counts were recorded for this clonotype. The gene calls are TRBV27 and TRBJ1-1, with no clear D. The ends were cut back, 5 bases at V and 3 bases at J, with 10 bases in the middle. The CDR3 extends over 13 amino acids. CDR1 MNHEY and CDR2 SMNVEV come from the germline V gene (reference sequence). CDR3 coding DNA: TGTGCCAGCAGTAATGACGGTGACACTGAAGCTTTCTTT. It yields the protein CASSNDGDTEAFF.

The chain is built from TRBV11-2 and TRBJ2-5; 8 bases agree with TRBD1. V was pared by 5 bases and J by 9 bases, with 11 bases of the junction left unmatched. This CDR3 spans 14 amino acids. Germline V gene data show CDR1 as SGHAT and CDR2 as FQNNGV. The CDR3 nucleotides read TGTGCCAGCAGCCCCCAGGGGGCCAGGGAGGCCCAGTACTTC. Translating it yields CASSPQGAREAQYF. Together with reference TRBV11-2 and TRBJ2-5, the CDR3 gives the full variable domain: EAGVAQSPRYKIIEKRQSVAFWCNPISGHATLYWYQQILGQGPKLLIQFQNNGVVDDSQLPKDRFSAERLKGVDSTLKIQPAKLEDSAVYLCASSPQGAREAQYFGPGTRLLVL.

This clonotype was found many times. An end of the junction does not agree with germline; a read error may underlie this. The chain combines TRBV20-1 with TRBJ2-1; no clear D. From germline, CDR1 is DFQATT and CDR2 SNEGSKA (reference sequence). The CDR3 totals 12 residues. The CDR3 DNA sequence: TGCAGTGCTGGAGATGCGGACAATGAGCAGTTCTTC. It specifies CSAGDADNEQFF.

The table lists this clonotype with many counts. The J gene is TRBJ1-2, the V gene TRBV19; D gene unclear. This CDR3 spans 16 amino acids. Germline-derived CDR1 and CDR2 are LNHDA and SQIVND (reference sequence). V dropped 6 bases and J dropped 3 bases, with 20 bases sitting between them. The CDR3 DNA reads TGTGCCAGTAGCTGGACCGGAACCAAACTTGACTATGGCTACACCTTC. This gives the protein CASSWTGTKLDYGYTF.

There are a few counts of this clonotype. The chain recombines TRBV6-2 or TRBV6-3 with TRBJ1-3; the D gene is possibly TRBD1 (5 bases). CDR3 length equals 16 residues. Germline V gene sequence: CDR1 MNHEY, CDR2 SVGEGT. Trimming cost V 6 bases and J 1 base, with 16 bases left between them. The CDR3 sequence: CASRLPADSSGNTIYF. CDR3 coding DNA: TGTGCCAGCAGATTACCGGCCGACAGTTCTGGAAACACCATATATTTT.